One and the same sample provided the 30 T cell receptor beta chains below, sequenced in a study of T-cell reconstitution after alpha-beta-depleted transplantation in children. TCRbeta library preparation incorporated unique molecular identifiers. TCRdb passed the PCR reads through MiXCR, listing each CDR3 protein once. The repertoire holds 480,000 or so distinct CDR3 sequences, about 10% seen once, with around 2% in the top ten. Sequences were derived from PBMCs, sampled before TCRalphabeta/CD19-depleted stem cell transplant. All receptors come from a child between 2 and 9 years old with inherited bone marrow failure, due to receive a stem cell transplant.

This clonotype was recorded at least ten times. The V and J genes are TRBV29-1 and TRBJ2-1; no clear D. Germline V CDR1 and CDR2: SQVTM, ANQGSEA. The CDR3 contains 12 residues. V gave up 6 bases and J gave up 3 bases, with 9 bases separating them. CDR3 amino acids: CSVDGFYNEQFF. CDR3 nucleotide sequence: TGCAGCGTCGACGGGTTCTACAATGAGCAGTTCTTC.

This chain links TRBV20-1 with TRBJ2-5, with TRBD2 matching over 8 bases. CDR1 is DFQATT, CDR2 SNEGSKA, per germline (reference sequence). This CDR3 is built from 14 residues. With 5 bases clipped from V and 2 bases from J, the junction kept 7 bases outside the gene matches. Here the CDR3 DNA reads TGCAGTGCTGGGCGACTAGCGCCGCAAGAGACCCAGTACTTC. As protein: CSAGRLAPQETQYF.

This clonotype was seen at least ten times. This chain links TRBV5-1 with TRBJ2-3; no definite D call. Germline V gene sequence: CDR1 SGHRS, CDR2 YFSETQ. The germline V and J ends were trimmed by 4 bases and 6 bases, with 12 bases remaining between them. CDR3 length: 13 amino acids. CDR3 coding DNA: TGCGCCAGCAGCGGATCTAGTGCCGATACGCAGTATTTT. It is translated as CASSGSSADTQYF.

This clonotype was picked up many times. V usage is TRBV20-1 and J usage is TRBJ2-1; D might be TRBD2 (6 bases). V lost 3 bases, J lost 0 bases, and 18 bases lay in between. The CDR3 extends over 17 amino acids. Per germline, CDR1 DFQATT and CDR2 SNEGSKA (reference sequence). Here the CDR3 reads CSASPETSRRSYNEQFF. In DNA, the CDR3 is TGCAGTGCTAGCCCTGAAACTAGCAGACGCTCCTACAATGAGCAGTTCTTC.

This clonotype has a count of ten or more. The chain is built from TRBV12-3 or TRBV12-4 and TRBJ1-2; TRBD1 aligns across 7 bases. J was trimmed by 1 base and V by 8 bases; bases with no gene match: 7. The CDR3 is 14 residues long. CDR3 bases: TGTGCCAGCGGCAGGACAGGCTATAACTATGGCTACACCTTC. Translation gives CASGRTGYNYGYTF.

In DNA, the CDR3 is TGTGCCAGCAGCCAGAGGCGGACCAACAATGAGCAGTTCTTC. Translating gives CASSQRRTNNEQFF. The chain employs TRBV5-4 and TRBJ2-1; D call uncertain. The germline V gene has CDR1 SGHNT and CDR2 YYREEE (reference sequence). This CDR3 contains 14 residues. V was shortened by 4 bases and J by 5 bases, with 13 bases between the two germline ends.

This clonotype was counted a single time. The rearrangement uses TRBV4-1 and TRBJ2-1; 10 bases line up with TRBD2. With 2 bases clipped from V and 0 bases from J, the junction kept 7 bases outside the gene matches. This CDR3 is built from 18 residues. From germline, CDR1 is MGHRA and CDR2 YSYEKL. The CDR3 sequence: CASSQFLAGGRSYNEQFF. The CDR3 nucleotides are TGCGCCAGCAGCCAATTTTTAGCGGGGGGACGCTCCTACAATGAGCAGTTCTTC.

This clonotype was picked up a small number of times. The chain has TRBV3-1 and TRBJ2-5; the D gene could be TRBD1 or TRBD2 (5 bases each). There are 16 residues in the CDR3. The germline CDR1 and CDR2 sequences are LGHDT and YNNKEL (reference sequence). Trimming pared 0 bases from V and 1 base from J, leaving 12 bases between. The CDR3, as DNA: TGTGCCAGCAGCCAAGATCCGGGACGCGGCCAAGAGACCCAGTACTTC. This codes for CASSQDPGRGQETQYF.

This clonotype was found many times. This chain connects TRBV5-1 to TRBJ1-1; no clear D. The CDR3 is 14 amino acids. Germline V CDR1 and CDR2: SGHRS, YFSETQ. V lost 2 bases, J lost 1 base, and 9 bases lay in between. The CDR3 DNA is TGCGCCAGCAGCTTTTCAAGCACGAACACTGAAGCTTTCTTT. Protein: CASSFSSTNTEAFF.

Details on this clonotype: Possible read error: a much larger clone is one base away. This chain joins TRBV7-9 and TRBJ2-7; 10 bases are a match to TRBD1. Germline-derived CDR1 and CDR2 are SEHNR and FQNEAQ (reference sequence). CDR3 length: 16 residues. CDR3 residues: CAGSLAPGQGAYEQYF. The CDR3 DNA is TGTGCCGGCAGCTTAGCCCCCGGACAGGGGGCCTACGAGCAGTACTTC.

There are many counts of this clonotype. This chain connects TRBV9 to TRBJ1-1; weak D call: TRBD1 (5 bases). The CDR3 loop spans 12 amino acids. Trimming pared 5 bases from V and 3 bases from J, leaving 8 bases between. In germline, CDR1 is SGDLS, CDR2 YYNGEE. CDR3 amino acids: CASRGPDTEAFF. Written as DNA, the CDR3 is TGTGCCAGCAGGGGGCCAGACACTGAAGCTTTCTTT.

The chain has TRBV30 and TRBJ1-2; no reliable D call. The CDR3 covers 10 residues. The germline gives CDR1 GTSNPN, CDR2 SVGIG (reference sequence). The ends were cut back, 5 bases at V and 5 bases at J, with 6 bases in the middle. CDR3 DNA: TGTGCCTGGGGGAAATATGGCTACACCTTC. Translation gives CAWGKYGYTF.

This clonotype turned up a few times. V usage is TRBV29-1 and J usage is TRBJ1-2, with D possibly TRBD1 on 6 matching bases. This CDR3 has 12 amino acids. Trimming stripped 5 bases from V and 7 bases from J, with 14 bases between. In germline, CDR1 is SQVTM, CDR2 ANQGSEA. CDR3 loop: CSVLGGLGGYTF. CDR3 nucleotides: TGCAGCGTTCTTGGGGGGCTGGGTGGCTACACCTTC.

Concerning this clonotype itself: A clone one base away is much larger, so this may be a read error. The chain combines TRBV12-3 or TRBV12-4 with TRBJ2-7, with D maybe TRBD1 (6 bases). This CDR3 has 14 amino acids. Trimming stripped 1 base from V and 3 bases from J, with 10 bases between. In nucleotides, the CDR3 is TGTGCCAGCAGTTTAGTGCAGGGGATCTACGAGCAGTACTTC. Amino acids: CASSLVQGIYEQYF.

This clonotype was detected many times. The gene calls are TRBV28 and TRBJ2-7; 13 bases match TRBD2. Unmatched junction bases numbered 9, after V lost 6 bases and J lost 4 bases. The length of the CDR3 is 16 residues. Germline values: CDR1 MDHEN, CDR2 SYDVKM. In DNA form, the CDR3 reads TGTGCCAGCAGACCCGGGACTAGCGGGGAAACTTACGAGCAGTACTTC. Protein sequence: CASRPGTSGETYEQYF.

Ten or more counts support this clonotype. The chain links TRBV11-2 to TRBJ2-1; a possible D gene is TRBD2 (5 bases). V lost 5 bases and J 6 bases, leaving 20 bases between the germline ends. The CDR3 length is 16 residues. CDR1 and CDR2 (germline): SGHAT, FQNNGV. The DNA of the CDR3 is TGTGCCAGCAGCCCGCAAGGGAGCGGTTTCCTCAATGAGCAGTTCTTC. Its protein is CASSPQGSGFLNEQFF.

This sequence joins TRBV20-1 and TRBJ1-1, with a tentative D call TRBD1 (5 bases). V lost 3 bases and J lost 5, with 13 bases in between. Germline CDR1 reads DFQATT; CDR2 reads SNEGSKA (reference sequence). The CDR3 is made up of 13 amino acids. In DNA form, the CDR3 reads TGCAGTGCTAGTTGGGGCGCAGGTACTGAAGCTTTCTTT. Protein: CSASWGAGTEAFF.

This clonotype was recorded at least ten times. This chain links TRBV4-1 with TRBJ1-2; 9 bases align to TRBD1. The CDR3 extends over 15 amino acids. J was trimmed by 6 bases and V by 4 bases; bases with no gene match: 9. The germline V gene has CDR1 MGHRA and CDR2 YSYEKL. In DNA form, the CDR3 reads TGCGCCAGCAGCCCGGGGACAGGGCGCCTCCATGGCTACACCTTC. Protein sequence: CASSPGTGRLHGYTF.

This clonotype was counted only a few times. This chain uses TRBV4-3 with TRBJ2-2; 7 bases are a match to TRBD1. CDR3 length equals 15 residues. Trimming took 2 bases from V and 1 from J; bases not matched to a gene: 1. From germline, CDR1 is LGHNA and CDR2 YSLEER. The CDR3 nucleotides read TGCGCCAGCAGCCAAAGGACAGGGAACACCGGGGAGCTGTTTTTT. Its translation is CASSQRTGNTGELFF.

This clonotype was observed many times. The chain couples TRBV18 to TRBJ1-5, with 11 nucleotides matching TRBD1. This CDR3 is built from 15 residues. The germline CDR1 and CDR2 sequences are KGHSH and LQKENI. V lost 0 bases and J lost 11; bases outside the gene matches: 6. The CDR3 DNA reads as TGTGCCAGCTCACCACCGGACAGGGGGCCGGAGGCCCAGCATTTT. This sequence encodes CASSPPDRGPEAQHF. Using reference TRBV18 and TRBJ1-5 for the parts outside the CDR3, the full variable domain is NAGVMQNPRHLVRRRGQEARLRCSPMKGHSHVYWYRQLPEEGLKFMVYLQKENIIDESGMPKERFSAEFPKEGPSILRIQQVVRGDSAAYFCASSPPDRGPEAQHFGDGTRLSIL.

The sample holds many counts of this clonotype. V gene TRBV24-1 combines with J gene TRBJ2-1, with D possibly matching TRBD1 (6 bases). The CDR3 runs 17 residues. Germline V gene sequence: CDR1 KGHDR, CDR2 SFDVKD. Trimming removed 3 bases from V and 2 bases from J, with 16 bases in between. The CDR3 spells CATSDPGRGPTYNEQFF. The CDR3 coding sequence is TGTGCCACCAGTGATCCCGGCAGGGGACCGACCTACAATGAGCAGTTCTTC.

The V gene is TRBV28, the J gene TRBJ2-7; 7 nucleotides align to TRBD2. J gave up 3 bases and V 5 bases, and 10 bases lay outside the gene matches. The CDR3 extends over 15 amino acids. Germline V lookup: CDR1 MDHEN, CDR2 SYDVKM. The CDR3: CASSGWRGRFYEQYF. In nucleotides, the CDR3 is TGTGCCAGCAGTGGATGGCGGGGGAGGTTCTACGAGCAGTACTTC.

The chain carries TRBV6-1 and TRBJ2-1; 10 bases line up with TRBD2. The germline CDR1 and CDR2 sequences are MNHNS and SASEGT. The CDR3 contains 15 residues. The ends lost 3 bases at V and 9 bases at J; junction bases unmatched: 8. This CDR3 reads CASSDAAGGPFEQFF. CDR3 DNA: TGTGCCAGCAGTGACGCAGCGGGAGGGCCTTTTGAGCAGTTCTTC.

The chain couples TRBV19 to TRBJ2-1; 13 bases are a match to TRBD2. Trimming took 3 bases from V and 15 from J; bases not matched to a gene: 5. CDR1 is LNHDA and CDR2 is SQIVND in the germline V gene (reference sequence). CDR3 size: 13 residues. CDR3 bases: TGTGCCAGTAGTATCCTGACTAGCGGGGGGCCGTTCTTC. It is translated as CASSILTSGGPFF. The variable domain in full, with the rest retrieved from reference TRBV19 and TRBJ2-1, is DGGITQSPKYLFRKEGQNVTLSCEQNLNHDAMYWYRQDPGQGLRLIYYSQIVNDFQKGDIAEGYSVSREKKESFPLTVTSAQKNPTAFYLCASSILTSGGPFFGPGTRLTVL.

This clonotype was counted between two and nine times. The genes are TRBV12-3 or TRBV12-4 and TRBJ2-2; 11 positions agree with TRBD2. This CDR3 is built from 16 residues. Trimming at V came to 4 bases and at J to 7 bases, leaving 8 bases not matched to a gene. For the CDR3, the DNA is TGTGCCAGCAGTTCTCCGACTAGCGGGAAGGGCGGGGAGCTGTTTTTT. It is translated as CASSSPTSGKGGELFF.

This clonotype has at least ten counts. The chain employs TRBV7-2 and TRBJ2-1, with TRBD1 as a possible D gene (6 bases). This CDR3 region has 14 residues. Looked up from germline, CDR1 is SGHTA and CDR2 is FQGNSA. Trimming took 1 base from V and 12 from J, leaving 16 bases between them. For the CDR3, the DNA is TGTGCCAGCAGCTTAGAGACAGGAACGGGTGGGCAGTTCTTC. Translation gives CASSLETGTGGQFF.

Ten or more counts support this clonotype. The chain recombines TRBV7-6 with TRBJ2-7, with D perhaps TRBD1 (6 bases). The germline V gene encodes CDR1 SGHVS and CDR2 FNYEAQ. The CDR3 is 15 residues long. V lost 1 base, J lost 2 bases, and 12 bases lay in between. DNA of the CDR3: TGTGCCAGCAGCTTAGACCCAGGACAGACCTACGAGCAGTACTTC. Translated, it gives CASSLDPGQTYEQYF.

This clonotype was seen at least ten times. The V and J genes are TRBV12-3 or TRBV12-4 and TRBJ2-2, with TRBD1 identical over 7 bases. V lost 6 bases to trimming and J lost 2 bases; unmatched junction nucleotides: 6. CDR3 size: 15 residues. The CDR3 sequence is CASSLGTVNTGELFF. DNA for the CDR3: TGTGCCAGCAGCCTGGGGACAGTCAACACCGGGGAGCTGTTTTTT.

The table lists this clonotype with many counts. This chain uses TRBV10-3 with TRBJ1-6, with 8 bases matching TRBD1. J gave up 9 bases and V 0 bases, and 7 bases lay outside the gene matches. The CDR3 has 16 amino acids. Germline loops: CDR1 ENHRY, CDR2 SYGVKD. CDR3 protein: CAISESETGVLSPLHF. As DNA, the CDR3 is TGTGCCATCAGTGAGTCGGAGACAGGGGTACTTTCACCCCTCCACTTT.

In its sample, this clonotype was seen many times. The chain carries TRBV10-3 and TRBJ2-1; TRBD2 might be the D (6 bases). The CDR3 has 14 residues. The V end was cut by 8 bases, the J end by 1 base, with 12 bases between. Germline V CDR1 and CDR2: ENHRY, SYGVKD. Here the CDR3 DNA reads TGTGCCATCGTGGCCGGGACTTCCTACAATGAGCAGTTCTTC. As protein: CAIVAGTSYNEQFF.